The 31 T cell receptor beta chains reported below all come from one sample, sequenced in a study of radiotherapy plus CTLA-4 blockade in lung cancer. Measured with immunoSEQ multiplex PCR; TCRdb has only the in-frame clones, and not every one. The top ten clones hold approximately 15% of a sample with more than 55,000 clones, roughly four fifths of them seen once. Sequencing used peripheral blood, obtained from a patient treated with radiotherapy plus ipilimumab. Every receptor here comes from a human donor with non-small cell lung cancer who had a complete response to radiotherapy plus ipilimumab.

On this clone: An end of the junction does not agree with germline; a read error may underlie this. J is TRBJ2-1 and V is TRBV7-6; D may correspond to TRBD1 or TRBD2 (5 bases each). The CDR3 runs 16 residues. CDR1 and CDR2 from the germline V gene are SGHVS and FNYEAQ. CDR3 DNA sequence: TGTGCCAGCAGCGTAGCAGGGAGCTCGTCCTACAATGAGCAGTTCTTC. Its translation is CASSVAGSSSYNEQFF.

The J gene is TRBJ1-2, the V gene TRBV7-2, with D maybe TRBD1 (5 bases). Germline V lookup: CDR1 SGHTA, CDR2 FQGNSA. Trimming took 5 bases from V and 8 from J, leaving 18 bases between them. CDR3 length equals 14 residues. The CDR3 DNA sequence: TGTGCCAGCAGCGAAGCCAGGGAAAGCTACGGCTACACCTTC. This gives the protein CASSEARESYGYTF.

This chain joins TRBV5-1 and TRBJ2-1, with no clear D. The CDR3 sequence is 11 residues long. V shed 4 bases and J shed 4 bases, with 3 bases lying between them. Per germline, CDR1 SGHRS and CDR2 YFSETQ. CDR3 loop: CASSEYNEQFF. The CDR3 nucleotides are TGCGCCAGCAGCGAGTACAATGAGCAGTTCTTC.

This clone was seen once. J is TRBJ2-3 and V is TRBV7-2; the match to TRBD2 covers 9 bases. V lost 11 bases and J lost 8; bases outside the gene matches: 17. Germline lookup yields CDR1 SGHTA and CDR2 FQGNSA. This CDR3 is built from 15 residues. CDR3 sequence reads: CASLGRREGLGTQYF. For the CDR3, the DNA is TGTGCCTCCCTAGGCCGGCGGGAGGGCCTAGGTACGCAGTATTTT.

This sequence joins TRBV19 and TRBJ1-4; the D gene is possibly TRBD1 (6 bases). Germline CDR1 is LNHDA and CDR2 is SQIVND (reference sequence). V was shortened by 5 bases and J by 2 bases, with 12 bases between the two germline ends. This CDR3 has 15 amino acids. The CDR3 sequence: CASSLWQGTNEKLFF. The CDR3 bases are TGTGCCAGTAGTCTCTGGCAGGGGACTAATGAAAAACTGTTTTTT.

The CDR3 sequence is CASSYSAGATYGYTF. The CDR3, as DNA: TGTGCCAGCAGTTACTCGGCAGGGGCGACTTATGGCTACACCTTC. The J gene is TRBJ1-2, the V gene TRBV6-5; maybe TRBD1 (6 bases). CDR3 length: 15 amino acids. Trimming left V 0 bases short and J 5 bases short, with 13 bases between. Germline-derived CDR1 and CDR2 are MNHEY and SVGAGI.

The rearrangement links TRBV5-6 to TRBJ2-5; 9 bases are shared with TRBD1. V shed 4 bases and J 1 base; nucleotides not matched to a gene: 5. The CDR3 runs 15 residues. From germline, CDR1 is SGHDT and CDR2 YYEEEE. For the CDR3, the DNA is TGTGCCAGCAGCAGGGACAGGGTCCTCCAAGAGACCCAGTACTTC. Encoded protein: CASSRDRVLQETQYF.

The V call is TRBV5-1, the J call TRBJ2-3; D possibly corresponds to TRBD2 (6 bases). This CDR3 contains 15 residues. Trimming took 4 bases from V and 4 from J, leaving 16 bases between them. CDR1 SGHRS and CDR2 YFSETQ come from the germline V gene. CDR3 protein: CASSLGPGRPDTQYF. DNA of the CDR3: TGCGCCAGCAGCCTTGGCCCAGGGAGGCCAGATACGCAGTATTTT.

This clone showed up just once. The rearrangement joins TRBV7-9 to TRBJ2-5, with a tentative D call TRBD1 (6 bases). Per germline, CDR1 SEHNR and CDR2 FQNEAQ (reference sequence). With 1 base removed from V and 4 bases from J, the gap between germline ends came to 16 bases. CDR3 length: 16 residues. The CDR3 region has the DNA TGTGCCAGCAGCTTAGAATTAGACAGGCACCGAGAGACCCAGTACTTC. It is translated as CASSLELDRHRETQYF.

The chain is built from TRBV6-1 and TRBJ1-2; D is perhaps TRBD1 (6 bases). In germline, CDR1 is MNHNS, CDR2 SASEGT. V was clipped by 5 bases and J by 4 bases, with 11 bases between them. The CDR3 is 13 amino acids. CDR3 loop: CASSPGVVYGYTF. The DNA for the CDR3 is TGTGCCAGCAGTCCAGGGGTTGTCTATGGCTACACCTTC.

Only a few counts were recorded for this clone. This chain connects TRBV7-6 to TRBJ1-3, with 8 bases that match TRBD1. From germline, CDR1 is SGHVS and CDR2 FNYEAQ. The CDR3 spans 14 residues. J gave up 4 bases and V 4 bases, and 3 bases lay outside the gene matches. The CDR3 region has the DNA TGTGCCAGCAGCTCAGGGGGCGGAGGAAACACCATATATTTT. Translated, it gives CASSSGGGGNTIYF.

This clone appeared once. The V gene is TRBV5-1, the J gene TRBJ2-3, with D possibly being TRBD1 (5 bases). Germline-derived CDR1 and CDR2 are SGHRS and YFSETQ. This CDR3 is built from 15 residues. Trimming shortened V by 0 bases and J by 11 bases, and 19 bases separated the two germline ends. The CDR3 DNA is TGCGCCAGCAGCTTGGGAACAGGTCGTTATGTCGGGCAGTATTTT. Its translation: CASSLGTGRYVGQYF.

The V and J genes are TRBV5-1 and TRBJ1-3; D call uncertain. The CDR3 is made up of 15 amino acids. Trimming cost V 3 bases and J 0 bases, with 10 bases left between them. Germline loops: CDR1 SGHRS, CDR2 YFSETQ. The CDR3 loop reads CASSSKGASGNTIYF. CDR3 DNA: TGCGCCAGCAGCTCGAAGGGAGCCTCTGGAAACACCATATATTTT.

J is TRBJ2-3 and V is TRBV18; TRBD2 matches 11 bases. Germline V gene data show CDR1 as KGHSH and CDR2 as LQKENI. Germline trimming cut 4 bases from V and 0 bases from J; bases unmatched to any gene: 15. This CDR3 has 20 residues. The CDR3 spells CASSLQTLAGGRASTDTQYF. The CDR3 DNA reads TGTGCCAGCTCACTCCAAACCCTAGCGGGAGGCAGGGCTAGCACAGATACGCAGTATTTT.

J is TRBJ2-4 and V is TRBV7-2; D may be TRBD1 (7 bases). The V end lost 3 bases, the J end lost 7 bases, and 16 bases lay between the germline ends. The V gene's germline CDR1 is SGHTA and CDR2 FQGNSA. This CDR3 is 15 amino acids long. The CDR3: CASSFPRAGGNIQYF. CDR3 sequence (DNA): TGTGCCAGCAGCTTCCCGAGGGCAGGGGGGAACATTCAGTACTTC.

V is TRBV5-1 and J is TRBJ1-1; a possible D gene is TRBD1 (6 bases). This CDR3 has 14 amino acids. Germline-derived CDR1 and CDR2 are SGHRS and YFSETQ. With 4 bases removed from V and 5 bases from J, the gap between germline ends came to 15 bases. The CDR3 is CASSPNYRETEAFF. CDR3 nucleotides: TGCGCCAGCAGCCCTAACTACAGGGAGACTGAAGCTTTCTTT.

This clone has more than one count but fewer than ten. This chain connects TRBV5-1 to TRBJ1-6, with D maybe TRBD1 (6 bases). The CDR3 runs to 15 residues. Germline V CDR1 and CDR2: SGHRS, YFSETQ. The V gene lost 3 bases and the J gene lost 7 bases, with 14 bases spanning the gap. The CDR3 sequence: CASSSSGGTNSPLHF. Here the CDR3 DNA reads TGCGCCAGCAGCTCATCGGGGGGCACCAATTCACCCCTCCACTTT.

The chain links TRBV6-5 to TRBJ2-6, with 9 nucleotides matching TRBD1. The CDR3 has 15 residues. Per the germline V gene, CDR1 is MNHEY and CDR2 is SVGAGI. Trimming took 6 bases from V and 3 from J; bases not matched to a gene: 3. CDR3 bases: TGTGCCAGCAGGACAGGGGGTGGTGGGGCCAACGTCCTGACTTTC. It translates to CASRTGGGGANVLTF.

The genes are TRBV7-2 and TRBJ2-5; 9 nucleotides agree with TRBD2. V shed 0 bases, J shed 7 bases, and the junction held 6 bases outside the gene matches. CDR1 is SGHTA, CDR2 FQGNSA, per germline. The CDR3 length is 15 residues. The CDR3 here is CASSLALAGGGTQYF. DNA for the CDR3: TGTGCCAGCAGCTTAGCGCTGGCGGGAGGGGGGACCCAGTACTTC.

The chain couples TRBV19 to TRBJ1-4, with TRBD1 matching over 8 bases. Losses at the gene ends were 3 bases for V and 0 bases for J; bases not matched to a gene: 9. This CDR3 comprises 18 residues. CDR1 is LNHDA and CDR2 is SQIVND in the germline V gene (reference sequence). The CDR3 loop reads CASSIDRGLIATNEKLFF. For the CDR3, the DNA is TGTGCCAGTAGTATCGACAGGGGCCTGATTGCAACTAATGAAAAACTGTTTTTT. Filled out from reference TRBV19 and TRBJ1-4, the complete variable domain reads DGGITQSPKYLFRKEGQNVTLSCEQNLNHDAMYWYRQDPGQGLRLIYYSQIVNDFQKGDIAEGYSVSREKKESFPLTVTSAQKNPTAFYLCASSIDRGLIATNEKLFFGSGTQLSVL.

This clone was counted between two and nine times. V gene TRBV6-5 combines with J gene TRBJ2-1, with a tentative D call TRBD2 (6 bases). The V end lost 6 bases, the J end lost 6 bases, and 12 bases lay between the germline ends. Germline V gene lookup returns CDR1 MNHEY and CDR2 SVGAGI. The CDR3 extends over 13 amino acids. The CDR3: CASSWDLLNEQFF. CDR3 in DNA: TGTGCCAGCAGCTGGGACTTACTCAATGAGCAGTTCTTC.

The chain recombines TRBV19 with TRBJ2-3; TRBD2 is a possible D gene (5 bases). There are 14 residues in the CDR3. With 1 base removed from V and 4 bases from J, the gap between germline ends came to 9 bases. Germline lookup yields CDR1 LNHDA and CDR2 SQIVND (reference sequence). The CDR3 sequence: CASSIGWESDTQYF. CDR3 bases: TGTGCCAGTAGTATAGGGTGGGAGTCAGATACGCAGTATTTT.

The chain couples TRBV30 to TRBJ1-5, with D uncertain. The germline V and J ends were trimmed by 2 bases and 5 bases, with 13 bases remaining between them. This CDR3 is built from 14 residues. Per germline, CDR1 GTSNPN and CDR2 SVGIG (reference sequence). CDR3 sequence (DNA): TGTGCCTGGAGTAGAGGCGTCAGTGATCAGCCCCAGCATTTT. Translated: CAWSRGVSDQPQHF.

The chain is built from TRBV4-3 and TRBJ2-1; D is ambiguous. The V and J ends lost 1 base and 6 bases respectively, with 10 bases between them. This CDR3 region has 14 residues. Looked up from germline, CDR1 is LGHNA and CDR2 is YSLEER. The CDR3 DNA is TGCGCCAGCAGCCAAGTACCAGGTCCCAATGAGCAGTTCTTC. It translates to CASSQVPGPNEQFF.

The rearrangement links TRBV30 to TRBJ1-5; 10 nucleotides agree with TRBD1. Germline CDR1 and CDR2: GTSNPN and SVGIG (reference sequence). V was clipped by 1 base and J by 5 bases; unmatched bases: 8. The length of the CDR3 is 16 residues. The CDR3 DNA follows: TGTGCCTGGAGTGCCCCCGGACAGGGGGTCCATCAGCCCCAGCATTTT. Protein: CAWSAPGQGVHQPQHF. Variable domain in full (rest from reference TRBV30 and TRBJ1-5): SQTIHQWPATLVQPVGSPLSLECTVEGTSNPNLYWYRQAAGRGLQLLFYSVGIGQISSEVPQNLSASRPQDRQFILSSKKLLLSDSGFYLCAWSAPGQGVHQPQHFGDGTRLSIL.

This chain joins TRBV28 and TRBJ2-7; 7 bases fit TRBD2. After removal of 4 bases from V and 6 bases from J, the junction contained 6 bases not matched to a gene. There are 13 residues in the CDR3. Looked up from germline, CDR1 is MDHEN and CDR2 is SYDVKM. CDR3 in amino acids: CASSSGGKVEQYF. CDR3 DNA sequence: TGTGCCAGCAGTTCCGGGGGGAAGGTCGAGCAGTACTTC.

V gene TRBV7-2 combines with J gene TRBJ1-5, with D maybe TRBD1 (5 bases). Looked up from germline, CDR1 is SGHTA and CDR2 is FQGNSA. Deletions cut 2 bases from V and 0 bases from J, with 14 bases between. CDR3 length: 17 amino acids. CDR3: CASSLSAGRHSNQPQHF. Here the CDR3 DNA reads TGTGCCAGCAGCTTAAGCGCAGGGAGGCATAGCAATCAGCCCCAGCATTTT. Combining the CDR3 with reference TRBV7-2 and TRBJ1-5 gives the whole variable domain GAGVSQSPSNKVTEKGKDVELRCDPISGHTALYWYRQSLGQGLEFLIYFQGNSAPDKSGLPSDRFSAERTGGSVSTLTIQRTQQEDSAVYLCASSLSAGRHSNQPQHFGDGTRLSIL.

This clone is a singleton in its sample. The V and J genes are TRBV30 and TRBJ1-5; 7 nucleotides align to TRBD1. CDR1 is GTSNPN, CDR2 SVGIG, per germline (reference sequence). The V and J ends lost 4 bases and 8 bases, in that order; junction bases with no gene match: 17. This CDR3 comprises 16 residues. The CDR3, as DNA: TGTGCCTGGACCGGGAAGTGGCAGGGGGATTCGAAGCCCCAGCATTTT. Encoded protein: CAWTGKWQGDSKPQHF.

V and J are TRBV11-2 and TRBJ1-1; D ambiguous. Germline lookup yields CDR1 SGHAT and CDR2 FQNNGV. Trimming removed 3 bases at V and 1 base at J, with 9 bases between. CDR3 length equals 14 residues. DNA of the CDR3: TGTGCCAGCAGCTTTTCGGTTAGGAACACTGAAGCTTTCTTT. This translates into CASSFSVRNTEAFF.

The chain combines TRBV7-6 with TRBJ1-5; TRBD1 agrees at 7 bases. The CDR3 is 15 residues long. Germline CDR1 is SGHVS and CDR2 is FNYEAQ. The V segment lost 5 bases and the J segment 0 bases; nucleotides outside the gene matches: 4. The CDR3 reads CASSRTGNSNQPQHF. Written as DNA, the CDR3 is TGTGCCAGCAGCAGGACAGGTAATAGCAATCAGCCCCAGCATTTT.

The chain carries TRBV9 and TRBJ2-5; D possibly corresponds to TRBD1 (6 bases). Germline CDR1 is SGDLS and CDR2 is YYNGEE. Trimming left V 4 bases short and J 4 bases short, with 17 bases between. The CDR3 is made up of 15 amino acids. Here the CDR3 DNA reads TGTGCCAGCAGCTTAGGACAGTTAGACGGAGAGACCCAGTACTTC. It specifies CASSLGQLDGETQYF.